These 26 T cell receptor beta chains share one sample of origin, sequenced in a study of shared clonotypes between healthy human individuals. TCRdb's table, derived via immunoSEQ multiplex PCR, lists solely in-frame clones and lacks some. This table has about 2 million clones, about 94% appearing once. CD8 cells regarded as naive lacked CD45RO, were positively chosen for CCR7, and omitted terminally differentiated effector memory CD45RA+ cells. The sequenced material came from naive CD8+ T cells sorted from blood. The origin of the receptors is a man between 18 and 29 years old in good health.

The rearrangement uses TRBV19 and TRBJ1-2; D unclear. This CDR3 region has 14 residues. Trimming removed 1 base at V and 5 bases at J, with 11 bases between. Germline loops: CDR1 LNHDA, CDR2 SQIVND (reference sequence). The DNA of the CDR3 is TGTGCCAGTAGTATAGGAAACACCGATTATGGCTACACCTTC. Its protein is CASSIGNTDYGYTF. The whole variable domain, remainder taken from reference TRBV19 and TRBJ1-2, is DGGITQSPKYLFRKEGQNVTLSCEQNLNHDAMYWYRQDPGQGLRLIYYSQIVNDFQKGDIAEGYSVSREKKESFPLTVTSAQKNPTAFYLCASSIGNTDYGYTFGSGTRLTVV.

This CDR3 reads CASSIRDNSYEQYF. CDR3 nucleotide sequence: TGTGCCAGTAGTATCCGGGACAACTCCTACGAGCAGTACTTC. V is TRBV19 and J is TRBJ2-7, with D tentatively TRBD1 (6 bases). V was cut by 3 bases and J by 0 bases, with 9 bases left in between. The V gene's germline CDR1 is LNHDA and CDR2 SQIVND (reference sequence). The CDR3 extends over 14 amino acids.

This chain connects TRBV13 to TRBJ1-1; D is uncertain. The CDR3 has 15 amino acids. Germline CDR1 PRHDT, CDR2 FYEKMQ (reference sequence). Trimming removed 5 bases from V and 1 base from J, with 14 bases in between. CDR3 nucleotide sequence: TGTGCCAGCAGCGGGCTTGGAAACGGGAACACTGAAGCTTTCTTT. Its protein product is CASSGLGNGNTEAFF.

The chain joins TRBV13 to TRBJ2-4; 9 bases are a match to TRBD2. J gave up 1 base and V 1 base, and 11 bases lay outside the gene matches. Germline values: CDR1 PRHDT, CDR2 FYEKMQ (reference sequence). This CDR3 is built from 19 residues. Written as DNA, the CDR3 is TGTGCCAGCAGCTTAGAAGGAGCGGGGGGACTATCGGCCAAAAACATTCAGTACTTC. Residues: CASSLEGAGGLSAKNIQYF.

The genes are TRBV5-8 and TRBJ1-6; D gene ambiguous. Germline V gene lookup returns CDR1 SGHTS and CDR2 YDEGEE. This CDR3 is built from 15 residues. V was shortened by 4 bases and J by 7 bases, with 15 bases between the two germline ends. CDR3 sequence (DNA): TGTGCCAGCAGCCTCGGGCCAGGAGGCAATTCACCCCTCCACTTT. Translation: CASSLGPGGNSPLHF.

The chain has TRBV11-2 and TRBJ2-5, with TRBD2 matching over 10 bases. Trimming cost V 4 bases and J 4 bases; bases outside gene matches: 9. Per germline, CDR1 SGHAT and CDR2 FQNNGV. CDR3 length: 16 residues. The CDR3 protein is CASSWGAGGPGETQYF. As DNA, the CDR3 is TGTGCCAGCAGCTGGGGAGCGGGGGGGCCTGGAGAGACCCAGTACTTC.

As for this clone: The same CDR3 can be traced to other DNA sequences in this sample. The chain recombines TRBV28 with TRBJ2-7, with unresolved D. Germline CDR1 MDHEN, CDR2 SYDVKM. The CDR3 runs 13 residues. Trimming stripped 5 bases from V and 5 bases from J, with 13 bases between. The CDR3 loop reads CASSPPWRDEQYF. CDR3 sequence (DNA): TGTGCCAGCAGTCCCCCCTGGCGTGACGAGCAGTACTTC.

CDR3: CASTLGTNSPLHF. CDR3 bases: TGTGCCAGCACCCTCGGGACTAACTCACCCCTCCACTTT. The rearrangement links TRBV27 to TRBJ1-6; D possibly corresponds to TRBD1 (5 bases). CDR1 is MNHEY and CDR2 is SMNVEV in the germline V gene (reference sequence). The CDR3 is 13 residues long. The V end was cut by 7 bases, the J end by 10 bases, with 14 bases between.

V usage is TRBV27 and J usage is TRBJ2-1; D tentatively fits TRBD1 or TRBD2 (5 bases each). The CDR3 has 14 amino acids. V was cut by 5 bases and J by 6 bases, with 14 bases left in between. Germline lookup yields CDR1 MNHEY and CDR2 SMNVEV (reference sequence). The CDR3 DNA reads TGTGCCAGCAGTGCCGTTGCTGGGGGCAATGAGCAGTTCTTC. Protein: CASSAVAGGNEQFF.

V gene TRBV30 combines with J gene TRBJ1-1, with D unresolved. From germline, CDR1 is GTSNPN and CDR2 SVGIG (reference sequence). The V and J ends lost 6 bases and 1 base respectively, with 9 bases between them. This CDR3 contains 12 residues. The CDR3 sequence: CACSTGNTEAFF. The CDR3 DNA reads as TGTGCCTGTTCGACGGGGAACACTGAAGCTTTCTTT.

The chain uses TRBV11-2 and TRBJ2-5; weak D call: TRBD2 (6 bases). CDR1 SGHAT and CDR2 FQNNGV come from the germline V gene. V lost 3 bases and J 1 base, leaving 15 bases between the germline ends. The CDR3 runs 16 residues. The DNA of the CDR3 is TGTGCCAGCAGCTTGGAGGGGTGGGCGTTCCAAGAGACCCAGTACTTC. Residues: CASSLEGWAFQETQYF.

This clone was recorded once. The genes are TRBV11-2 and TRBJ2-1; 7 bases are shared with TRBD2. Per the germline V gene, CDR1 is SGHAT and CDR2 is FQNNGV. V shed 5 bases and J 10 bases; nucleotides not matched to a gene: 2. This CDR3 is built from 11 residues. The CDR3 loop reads CASSTGLEQFF. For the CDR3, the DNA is TGTGCCAGCAGCACGGGACTAGAGCAGTTCTTC.

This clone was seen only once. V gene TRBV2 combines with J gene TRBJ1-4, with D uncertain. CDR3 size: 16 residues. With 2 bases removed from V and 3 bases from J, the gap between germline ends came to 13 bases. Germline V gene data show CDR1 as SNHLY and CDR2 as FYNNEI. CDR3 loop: CASSEMWGAANEKLFF. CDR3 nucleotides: TGTGCCAGCAGTGAAATGTGGGGAGCGGCTAATGAAAAACTGTTTTTT.

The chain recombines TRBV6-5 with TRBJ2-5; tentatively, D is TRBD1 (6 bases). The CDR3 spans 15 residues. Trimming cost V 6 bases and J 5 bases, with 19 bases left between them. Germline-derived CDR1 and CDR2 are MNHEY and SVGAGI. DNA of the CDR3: TGTGCCAGCAGAACTACAGGGTTTTTTGAGGAGACCCAGTACTTC. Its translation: CASRTTGFFEETQYF.

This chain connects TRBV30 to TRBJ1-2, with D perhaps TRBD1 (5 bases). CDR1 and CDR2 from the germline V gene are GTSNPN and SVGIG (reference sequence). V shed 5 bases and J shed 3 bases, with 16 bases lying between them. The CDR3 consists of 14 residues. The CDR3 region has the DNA TGTGCCTGGTCCGGGACGTCGGTCTACTATGGCTACACCTTC. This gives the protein CAWSGTSVYYGYTF.

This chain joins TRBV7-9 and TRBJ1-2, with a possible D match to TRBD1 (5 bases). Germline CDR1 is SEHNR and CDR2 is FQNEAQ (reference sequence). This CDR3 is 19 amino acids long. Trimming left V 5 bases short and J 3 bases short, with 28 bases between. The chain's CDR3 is CASSLTLQTGTRRDYGYTF. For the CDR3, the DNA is TGTGCCAGCAGCCTTACCTTGCAAACCGGGACCCGTCGGGACTATGGCTACACCTTC.

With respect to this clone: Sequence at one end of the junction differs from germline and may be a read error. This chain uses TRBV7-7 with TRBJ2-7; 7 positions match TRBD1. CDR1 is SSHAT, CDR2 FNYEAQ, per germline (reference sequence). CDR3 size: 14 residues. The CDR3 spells CASSPKDRPYEQYF. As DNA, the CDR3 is TGTGCTAGCAGCCCGAAGGACAGGCCCTACGAGCAGTACTTC.

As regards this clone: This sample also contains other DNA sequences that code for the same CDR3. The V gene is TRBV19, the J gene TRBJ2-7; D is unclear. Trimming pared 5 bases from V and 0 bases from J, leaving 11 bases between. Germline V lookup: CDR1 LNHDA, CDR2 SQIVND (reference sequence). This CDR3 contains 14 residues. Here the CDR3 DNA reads TGTGCCAGTAGTCCCGCAGTGAGCTCCTACGAGCAGTACTTC. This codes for CASSPAVSSYEQYF.

CDR3 bases: TGTGCCAGCAGCTCACCGGACAGCATCACTGAAGCTTTCTTT. It codes for CASSSPDSITEAFF. The genes are TRBV7-9 and TRBJ1-1; the D gene is possibly TRBD1 (6 bases). Trimming removed 4 bases from V and 4 bases from J, with 13 bases in between. The CDR3 is 14 amino acids. The germline CDR1 and CDR2 sequences are SEHNR and FQNEAQ (reference sequence).

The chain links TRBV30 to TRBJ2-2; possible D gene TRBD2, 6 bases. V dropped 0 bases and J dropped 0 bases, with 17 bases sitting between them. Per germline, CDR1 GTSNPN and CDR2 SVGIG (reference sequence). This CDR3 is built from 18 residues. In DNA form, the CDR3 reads TGTGCCTGGAGTGTATTAGGAGGGTTGAGTACGAACACCGGGGAGCTGTTTTTT. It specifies CAWSVLGGLSTNTGELFF.

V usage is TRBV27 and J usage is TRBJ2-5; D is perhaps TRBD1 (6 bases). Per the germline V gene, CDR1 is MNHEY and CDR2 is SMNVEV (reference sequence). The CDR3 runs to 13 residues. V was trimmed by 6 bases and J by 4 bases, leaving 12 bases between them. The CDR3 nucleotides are TGTGCCAGCAGCGCAGGGGTGCGAGAGACCCAGTACTTC. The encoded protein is CASSAGVRETQYF.

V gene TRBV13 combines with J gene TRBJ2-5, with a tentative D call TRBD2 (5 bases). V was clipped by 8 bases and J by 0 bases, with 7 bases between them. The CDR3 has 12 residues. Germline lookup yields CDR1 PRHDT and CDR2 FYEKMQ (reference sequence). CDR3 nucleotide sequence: TGTGCCAGCCAGCGGTACCAAGAGACCCAGTACTTC. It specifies CASQRYQETQYF.

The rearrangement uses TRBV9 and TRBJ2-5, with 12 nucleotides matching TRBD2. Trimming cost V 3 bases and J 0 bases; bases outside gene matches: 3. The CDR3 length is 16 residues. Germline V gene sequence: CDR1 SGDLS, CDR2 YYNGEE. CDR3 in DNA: TGTGCCAGCAGCGCAGGACTAGCGGGAAACCAAGAGACCCAGTACTTC. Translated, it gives CASSAGLAGNQETQYF.

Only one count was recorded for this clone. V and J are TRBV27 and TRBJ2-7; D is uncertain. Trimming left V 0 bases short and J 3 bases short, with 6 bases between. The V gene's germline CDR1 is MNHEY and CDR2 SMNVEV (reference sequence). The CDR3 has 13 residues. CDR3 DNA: TGTGCCAGCAGTTTATCTACTCACTACGAGCAGTACTTC. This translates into CASSLSTHYEQYF.

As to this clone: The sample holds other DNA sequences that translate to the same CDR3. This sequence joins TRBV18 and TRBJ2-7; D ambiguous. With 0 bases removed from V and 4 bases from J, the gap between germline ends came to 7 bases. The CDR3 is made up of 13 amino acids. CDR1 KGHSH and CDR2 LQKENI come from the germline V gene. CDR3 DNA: TGTGCCAGCTCACCACCGGACGGATACGAGCAGTACTTC. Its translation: CASSPPDGYEQYF.

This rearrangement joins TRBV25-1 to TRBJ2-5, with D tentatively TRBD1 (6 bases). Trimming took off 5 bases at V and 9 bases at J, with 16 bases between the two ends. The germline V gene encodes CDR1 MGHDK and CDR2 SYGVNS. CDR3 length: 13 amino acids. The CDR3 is CASSPPGEDSQYF. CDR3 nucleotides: TGTGCCAGCAGTCCCCCAGGGGAAGACTCCCAGTACTTC.